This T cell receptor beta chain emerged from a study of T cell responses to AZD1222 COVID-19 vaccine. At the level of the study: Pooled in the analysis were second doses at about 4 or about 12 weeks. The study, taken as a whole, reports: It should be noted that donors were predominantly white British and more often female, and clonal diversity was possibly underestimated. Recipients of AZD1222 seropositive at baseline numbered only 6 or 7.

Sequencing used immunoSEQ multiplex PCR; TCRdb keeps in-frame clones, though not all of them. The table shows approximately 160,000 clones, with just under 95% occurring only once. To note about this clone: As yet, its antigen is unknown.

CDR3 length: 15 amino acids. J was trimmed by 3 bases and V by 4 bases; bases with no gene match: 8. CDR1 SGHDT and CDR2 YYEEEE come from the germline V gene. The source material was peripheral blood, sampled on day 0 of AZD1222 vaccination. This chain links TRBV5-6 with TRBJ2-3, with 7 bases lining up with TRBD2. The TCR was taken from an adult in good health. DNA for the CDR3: TGTGCCAGCAGCAACCTCGGGACTACAACAGATACGCAGTATTTT. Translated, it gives CASSNLGTTTDTQYF.